This T cell receptor beta chain was sequenced during a study of shared clonotypes between healthy human individuals. Study-wide findings and caveats: In having few donors, the study represented limited genetic and exposure-history diversity.

Naivety among CD8 cells was defined by CD45RO negativity and positive CCR7 selection, thereby excluding terminally differentiated effector memory CD45RA+ cells. The germline V gene has CDR1 MGHDK and CDR2 SYGVNS. The length of the CDR3 is 12 residues. V was pared by 10 bases and J by 6 bases, with 6 bases of the junction left unmatched. Comment on this clone: What it binds is not known.

Genomic DNA from each subset was divided evenly over several immunoSEQ plates. TCRdb's copy holds only in-frame clones and misses some; the assay was immunoSEQ multiplex PCR. The table lists approximately 2,200,000 clones, 85% to 95% of them singletons, with 1.5% to 2% in the top ten. The chain employs TRBV25-1 and TRBJ1-2, with 9 bases that match TRBD1. This sequence originates from a young man in good health. Some clones in this sample may be carry-over from other donors' samples. The specimen was naive CD8+ T cells from PBMCs. The CDR3 DNA follows: TGTGCCACCATGACAGGGGGGGATGGCTACACCTTC. Its protein product is CATMTGGDGYTF.